The clone carrying this T cell receptor (beta chain) was seen only a few times. As yet, its antigen is unknown. From the 5' RACE reads, TCRdb called clonotypes with MiXCR, one entry per CDR3 protein. The sample holds 200,000 to 250,000 distinct CDR3 sequences, about a quarter seen once. The source of the sample is a study of CD8 T cells in ankylosing spondylitis. Study results and caveats: Disease-associated clonotypes exhibited CD8+ identity and were relatively infrequent in peripheral blood. For ankylosing spondylitis blood, a TCR beta motif of about eight highly homologous variants appeared characteristic.

The germline V gene encodes CDR1 MNHEY and CDR2 SVGAGI. This CDR3 region has 12 residues. V was pared by 8 bases and J by 4 bases, with 6 bases between. This clonotype originated in a male donor with ankylosing spondylitis or in good health (not recorded which). The rearrangement uses TRBV6-5 and TRBJ1-6, with no clear D. Sequences were obtained from blood, either unsorted or a sorted T cell fraction (not recorded which). CDR3 coding DNA: TGTGCCAGCCGGGCTTATAATTCACCCCTCCACTTT. This gives the protein CASRAYNSPLHF.